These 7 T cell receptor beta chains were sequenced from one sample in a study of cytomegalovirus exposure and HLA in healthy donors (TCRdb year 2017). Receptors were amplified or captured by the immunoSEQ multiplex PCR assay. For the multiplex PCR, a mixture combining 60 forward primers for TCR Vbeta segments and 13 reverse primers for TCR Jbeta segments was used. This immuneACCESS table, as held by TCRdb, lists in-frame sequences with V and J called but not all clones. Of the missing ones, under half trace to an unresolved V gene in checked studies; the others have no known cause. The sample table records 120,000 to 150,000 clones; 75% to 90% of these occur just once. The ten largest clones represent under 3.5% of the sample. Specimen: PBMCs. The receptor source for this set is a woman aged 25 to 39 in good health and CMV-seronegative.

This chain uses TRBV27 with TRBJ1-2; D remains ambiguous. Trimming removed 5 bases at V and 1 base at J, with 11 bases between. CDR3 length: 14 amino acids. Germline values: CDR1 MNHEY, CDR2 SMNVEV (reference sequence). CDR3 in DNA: TGTGCCAGCAGTCCGTACCAGGATAACTATGGCTACACCTTC. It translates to CASSPYQDNYGYTF.

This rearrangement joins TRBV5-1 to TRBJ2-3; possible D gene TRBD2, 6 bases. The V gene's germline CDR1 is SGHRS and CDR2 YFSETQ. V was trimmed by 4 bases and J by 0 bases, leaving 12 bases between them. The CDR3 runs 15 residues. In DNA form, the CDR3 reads TGCGCCAGCAGCCTCATGAGCGGGAGCACAGATACGCAGTATTTT. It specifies CASSLMSGSTDTQYF.

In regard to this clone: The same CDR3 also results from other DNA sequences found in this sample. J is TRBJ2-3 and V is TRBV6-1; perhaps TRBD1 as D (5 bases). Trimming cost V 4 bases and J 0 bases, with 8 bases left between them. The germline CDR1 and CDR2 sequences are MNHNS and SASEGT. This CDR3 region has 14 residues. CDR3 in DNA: TGTGCCAGCAGTGGTGCAGGGAGCACAGATACGCAGTATTTT. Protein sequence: CASSGAGSTDTQYF.

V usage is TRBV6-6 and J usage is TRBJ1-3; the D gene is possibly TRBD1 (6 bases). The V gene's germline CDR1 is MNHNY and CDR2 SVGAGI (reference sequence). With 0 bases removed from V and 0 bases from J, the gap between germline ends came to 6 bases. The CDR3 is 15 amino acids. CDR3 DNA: TGTGCCAGCAGTTACTCGGACAGCTCTGGAAACACCATATATTTT. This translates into CASSYSDSSGNTIYF.

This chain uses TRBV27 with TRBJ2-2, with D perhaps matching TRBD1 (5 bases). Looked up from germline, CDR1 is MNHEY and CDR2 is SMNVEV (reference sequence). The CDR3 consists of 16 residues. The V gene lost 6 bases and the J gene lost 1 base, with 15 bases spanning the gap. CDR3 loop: CASSPPRGRNTGELFF. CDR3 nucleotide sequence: TGTGCCAGCAGCCCCCCAAGGGGCAGGAACACCGGGGAGCTGTTTTTT.

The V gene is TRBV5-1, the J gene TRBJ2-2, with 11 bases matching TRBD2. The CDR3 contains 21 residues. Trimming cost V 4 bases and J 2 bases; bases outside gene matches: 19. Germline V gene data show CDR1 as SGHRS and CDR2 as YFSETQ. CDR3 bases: TGCGCCAGCAGCCGAACGACAGGCGCCTGGACTAGCGGGCACAACACCGGGGAGCTGTTTTTT. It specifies CASSRTTGAWTSGHNTGELFF. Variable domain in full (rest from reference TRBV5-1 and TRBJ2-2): KAGVTQTPRYLIKTRGQQVTLSCSPISGHRSVSWYQQTPGQGLQFLFEYFSETQRNKGNFPGRFSGRQFSNSRSEMNVSTLELGDSALYLCASSRTTGAWTSGHNTGELFFGEGSRLTVL.

The CDR3 is CASSSTVNEKLFF. CDR3 bases: TGTGCCAGCAGCTCGACAGTAAATGAAAAACTGTTTTTT. This chain connects TRBV5-5 to TRBJ1-4, with D maybe TRBD1 (5 bases). Trimming cost V 3 bases and J 5 bases, with 8 bases left between them. CDR1 and CDR2 (germline): SGHKS, YYEKEE (reference sequence). The CDR3 sequence is 13 residues long. The whole variable domain, remainder taken from reference TRBV5-5 and TRBJ1-4, is DAGVTQSPTHLIKTRGQQVTLRCSPISGHKSVSWYQQVLGQGPQFIFQYYEKEERGRGNFPDRFSARQFPNYSSELNVNALLLGDSALYLCASSSTVNEKLFFGSGTQLSVL.